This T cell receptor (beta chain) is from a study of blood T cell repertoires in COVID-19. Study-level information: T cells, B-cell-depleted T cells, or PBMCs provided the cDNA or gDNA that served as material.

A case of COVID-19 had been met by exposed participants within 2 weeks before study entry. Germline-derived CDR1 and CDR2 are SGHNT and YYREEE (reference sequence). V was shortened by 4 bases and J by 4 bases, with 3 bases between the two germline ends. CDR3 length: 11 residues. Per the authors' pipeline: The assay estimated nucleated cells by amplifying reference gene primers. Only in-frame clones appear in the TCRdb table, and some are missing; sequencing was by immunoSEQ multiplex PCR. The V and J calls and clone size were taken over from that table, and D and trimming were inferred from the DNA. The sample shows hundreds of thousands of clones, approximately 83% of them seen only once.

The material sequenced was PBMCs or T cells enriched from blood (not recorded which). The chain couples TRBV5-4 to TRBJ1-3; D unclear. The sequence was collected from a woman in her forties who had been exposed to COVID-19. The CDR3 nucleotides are TGTGCCAGCAGCCGGGGAAACACCATATATTTT. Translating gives CASSRGNTIYF.